Presented here are 5 T cell receptor beta chains from one specimen sequenced in a study of T cell responses to AZD1222 COVID-19 vaccine. Sequenced by immunoSEQ multiplex PCR; TCRdb stores in-frame clones only, minus some. The table records more than 110,000 clones, over 85% of them present only once. The material was peripheral blood, obtained on day 0 of AZD1222 vaccination. These receptors were obtained from an adult in good health.

This rearrangement joins TRBV5-1 to TRBJ2-5; tentatively, D is TRBD1 or TRBD2 (6 bases each). The CDR3 totals 14 residues. The germline V gene has CDR1 SGHRS and CDR2 YFSETQ. Trimming left V 4 bases short and J 4 bases short, with 14 bases between. The CDR3 nucleotides are TGCGCCAGCAGCATCCTACAGGGAGGAGAGACCCAGTACTTC. Protein sequence: CASSILQGGETQYF.

The DNA of the CDR3 is TGTGCCAGTAGTATTTCCGGGAGGGCCGGCGACAATGAGCAGTTCTTC. This sequence encodes CASSISGRAGDNEQFF. V gene TRBV19 combines with J gene TRBJ2-1; 8 nucleotides align to TRBD2. The germline V gene encodes CDR1 LNHDA and CDR2 SQIVND (reference sequence). Germline trimming cut 3 bases from V and 5 bases from J; bases unmatched to any gene: 9. The CDR3 has 16 residues.

The CDR3 is CASSLLGADTQYF. CDR3 bases: TGTGCCAGCAGCTTACTAGGCGCAGATACGCAGTATTTT. V is TRBV7-3 and J is TRBJ2-3; no reliable D call. V lost 2 bases and J 4 bases, leaving 7 bases between the germline ends. The germline gives CDR1 SGHTA, CDR2 FQGTGA. The length of the CDR3 is 13 residues.

The chain couples TRBV27 to TRBJ2-7, with a possible D match to TRBD2 (6 bases). This CDR3 is 14 amino acids long. Germline V lookup: CDR1 MNHEY, CDR2 SMNVEV (reference sequence). V dropped 3 bases and J dropped 5 bases, with 14 bases sitting between them. In DNA, the CDR3 is TGTGCCAGCAGTTTCATTGGGGGGTCCCACGAGCAGTACTTC. Translated, it gives CASSFIGGSHEQYF.

This sequence joins TRBV4-2 and TRBJ2-5; TRBD1 might be the D (5 bases). Between the trimmed V and J ends, which lost 6 bases and 1 base, there was a span of 9 bases. Per germline, CDR1 LGHNA and CDR2 YNFKEQ. The CDR3 has 13 amino acids. CDR3 DNA sequence: TGTGCCAGCAGATTCCAGGGCCAAGAGACCCAGTACTTC. Its protein product is CASRFQGQETQYF.